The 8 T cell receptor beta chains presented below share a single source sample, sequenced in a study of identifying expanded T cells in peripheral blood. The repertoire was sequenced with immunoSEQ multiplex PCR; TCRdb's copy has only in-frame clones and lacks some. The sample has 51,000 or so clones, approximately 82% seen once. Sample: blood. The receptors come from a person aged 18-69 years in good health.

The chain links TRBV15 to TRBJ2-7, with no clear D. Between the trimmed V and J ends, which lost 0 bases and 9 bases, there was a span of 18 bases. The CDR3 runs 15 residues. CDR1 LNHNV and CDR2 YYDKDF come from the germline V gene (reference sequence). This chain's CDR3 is CATSRDPSEPGPQYF. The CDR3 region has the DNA TGTGCCACCAGCAGAGACCCCAGCGAACCAGGACCGCAGTACTTC.

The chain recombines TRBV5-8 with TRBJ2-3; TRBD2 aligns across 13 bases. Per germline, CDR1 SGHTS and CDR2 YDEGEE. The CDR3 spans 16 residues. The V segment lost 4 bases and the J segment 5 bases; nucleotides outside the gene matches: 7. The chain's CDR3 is CASSPQLAGGRDTQYF. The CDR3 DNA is TGTGCCAGCAGCCCCCAACTAGCGGGGGGGCGAGATACGCAGTATTTT.

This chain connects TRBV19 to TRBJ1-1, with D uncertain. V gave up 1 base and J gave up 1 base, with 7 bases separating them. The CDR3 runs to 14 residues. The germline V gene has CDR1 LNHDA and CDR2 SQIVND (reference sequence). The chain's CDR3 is CASSIGVKNTEAFF. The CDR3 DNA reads TGTGCCAGTAGTATAGGGGTGAAGAACACTGAAGCTTTCTTT.

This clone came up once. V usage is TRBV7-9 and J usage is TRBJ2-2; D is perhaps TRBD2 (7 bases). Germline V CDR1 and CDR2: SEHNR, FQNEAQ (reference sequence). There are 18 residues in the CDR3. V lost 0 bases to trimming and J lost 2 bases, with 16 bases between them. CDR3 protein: CASSLARVAGANTGELFF. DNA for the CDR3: TGTGCCAGCAGCTTAGCGCGGGTGGCGGGGGCAAACACCGGGGAGCTGTTTTTT.

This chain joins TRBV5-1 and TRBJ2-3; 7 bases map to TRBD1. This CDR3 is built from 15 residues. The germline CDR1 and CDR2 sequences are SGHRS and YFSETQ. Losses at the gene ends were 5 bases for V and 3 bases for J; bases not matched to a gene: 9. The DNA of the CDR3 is TGCGCCAGCAGTAACAGGGGAAGTAGTACAGATACGCAGTATTTT. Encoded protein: CASSNRGSSTDTQYF.

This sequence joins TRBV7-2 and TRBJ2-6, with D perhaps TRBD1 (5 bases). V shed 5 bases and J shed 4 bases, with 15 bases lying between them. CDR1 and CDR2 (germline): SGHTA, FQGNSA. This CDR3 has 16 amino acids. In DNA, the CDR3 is TGTGCCAGCAGCCCCCAGGGCGGTTGGGGGGCCAACGTCCTGACTTTC. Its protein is CASSPQGGWGANVLTF. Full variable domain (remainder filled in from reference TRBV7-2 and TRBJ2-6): GAGVSQSPSNKVTEKGKDVELRCDPISGHTALYWYRQSLGQGLEFLIYFQGNSAPDKSGLPSDRFSAERTGGSVSTLTIQRTQQEDSAVYLCASSPQGGWGANVLTFGAGSRLTVL.

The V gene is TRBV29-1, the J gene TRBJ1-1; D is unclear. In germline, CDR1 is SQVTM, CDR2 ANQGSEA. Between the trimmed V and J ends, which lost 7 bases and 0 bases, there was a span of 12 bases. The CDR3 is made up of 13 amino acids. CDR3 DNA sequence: TGCAGCGCCCGCCCGTTGTTGAACACTGAAGCTTTCTTT. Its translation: CSARPLLNTEAFF.

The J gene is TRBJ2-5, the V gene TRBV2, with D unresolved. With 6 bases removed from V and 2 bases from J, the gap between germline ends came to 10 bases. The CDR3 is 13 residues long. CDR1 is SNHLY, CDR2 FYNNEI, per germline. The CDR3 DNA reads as TGTGCCAGCAGGCGAGGCTTACAAGAGACCCAGTACTTC. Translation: CASRRGLQETQYF.